This TCR beta chain was sequenced during a study of glioma-infiltrating T cells. Study results and limitations: Above-expected tissue-blood divergence occurred in all gliomas, most in low-grade ones. Very few CDR3 sequences were shared between tissue and blood.

Turning to this clonotype: The target antigen is unknown. One base away lies a much larger clone, so this may be a sequencing read error.

Using RNA template, CDR3s of TCR alpha and beta were amplified with iRepertoire arm-PCR. Input was 100-400 ng of tissue mRNA or PBMC total RNA. TCRdb re-analysed the multiplex PCR reads in MiXCR, keeping a single row per CDR3 protein. The repertoire holds 9,500 to 15,000 distinct CDR3 sequences, with about 25% as singletons. The TCR sequence derives from a human donor with low-grade glioma or glioblastoma, undergoing nonglioma brain surgery, or in good health (not recorded which). Sequencing used glioma tissue, nonneoplastic brain tissue, or PBMCs (not recorded which).

CDR3: CASSEAPFRGTEDFF. The CDR3 bases are TGTGCCAGCAGTGAAGCCCCTTTCAGGGGGACTGAAGATTTCTTT. The gene calls are TRBV6-5 and TRBJ1-1; 7 bases align to TRBD1. CDR1 is MNHEY, CDR2 SVGAGI, per germline. The CDR3 length is 15 residues.